This T cell receptor (beta chain) was recorded in a study of blood T cell repertoires in COVID-19. J was trimmed by 0 bases and V by 6 bases; bases with no gene match: 4. Germline assignment: CDR1 LNHDA and CDR2 SQIVND (reference sequence). The CDR3 is made up of 14 amino acids. Either two negative PCRs, clearance, or symptom resolution qualified Cohort 3 donors as recovered. Original processing methods: For nucleated cells, counts were estimated from reference gene primer amplification. TCRdb's copy holds only in-frame clones and misses some; the assay was immunoSEQ multiplex PCR. V, J and clone size derive from that table, while D and trimming were established from the DNA sequence. The table records about 160,000 clones, roughly 90% of them present only once.

This clonotype was obtained from a woman aged 50 to 60 who had recovered from COVID-19. Material: PBMCs or T cells enriched from blood (not recorded which). This chain uses TRBV19 with TRBJ1-1; 7 bases agree with TRBD1. The CDR3 nucleotides read TGTGCCAGTAGATTACAGGGGATGAACACTGAAGCTTTCTTT. The encoded protein is CASRLQGMNTEAFF.